The 3 T cell receptor beta chains below come from one sample, sequenced in a study of cytomegalovirus exposure and HLA in healthy donors. Primers: 60 Vbeta forward and 13 Jbeta reverse. Using immunoSEQ multiplex PCR, the repertoire was profiled, and TCRdb retains in-frame clones only, with some absent. This table has about 90,000 clones, about three quarters appearing once. Material: PBMCs. The receptors were sampled from a woman in her forties in good health and CMV-seropositive.

The chain joins TRBV29-1 to TRBJ2-7, with D uncertain. The CDR3 extends over 12 amino acids. Germline CDR1 is SQVTM and CDR2 is ANQGSEA. Between the trimmed V and J ends, which lost 2 bases and 6 bases, there was a span of 11 bases. Here the CDR3 DNA reads TGCAGCGTTGAAAGCAGGCCCGGCGAGCAGTACTTC. It encodes CSVESRPGEQYF.

This clone was recorded a few times. The V gene is TRBV12-5, the J gene TRBJ2-3; D is possibly TRBD1 (6 bases). There are 14 residues in the CDR3. V gave up 5 bases and J gave up 2 bases, with 11 bases separating them. Germline V CDR1 and CDR2: LGHNT, FRNRAP. As DNA, the CDR3 is TGTGCTAGTGGTCCCGGGGACAACACAGATACGCAGTATTTT. Its translation is CASGPGDNTDTQYF.

The CDR3 is CASSQASAAGEGSPLHF. CDR3 bases: TGTGCCAGCAGCCAAGCCTCCGCTGCAGGGGAAGGATCACCCCTCCACTTT. The chain carries TRBV14 and TRBJ1-6, with D perhaps matching TRBD1 (6 bases). V shed 1 base and J shed 10 bases, with 20 bases lying between them. The germline V gene has CDR1 SGHDN and CDR2 FVKESK. This CDR3 comprises 17 residues.